This entry lists 14 T cell receptor beta chains sequenced from one sample in a study of cytomegalovirus exposure and HLA in healthy donors. Vbeta (60) and Jbeta (13) primers were used in the PCR. Assay used: immunoSEQ multiplex PCR; TCRdb lists only in-frame clones, some missing. The sample shows roughly 150,000 clones, around 75% of them seen only once. The sequenced sample was PBMCs. The receptors derive from a male donor in good health and CMV-seronegative.

The genes are TRBV2 and TRBJ2-7, with a tentative D call TRBD1 (6 bases). Looked up from germline, CDR1 is SNHLY and CDR2 is FYNNEI. The length of the CDR3 is 12 residues. Between the trimmed V and J ends, which lost 2 bases and 4 bases, there was a span of 6 bases. The CDR3 DNA is TGTGCCAGCAGTGAACAGGGGTACGAGCAGTACTTC. It encodes CASSEQGYEQYF.

The chain couples TRBV30 to TRBJ2-3, with D possibly matching TRBD2 (5 bases). Trimming took 5 bases from V and 2 from J, leaving 17 bases between them. This CDR3 spans 15 amino acids. Germline lookup yields CDR1 GTSNPN and CDR2 SVGIG (reference sequence). The CDR3 DNA sequence: TGTGCCTGGGGCTCGGCGGAGGACTTCACAGATACGCAGTATTTT. It specifies CAWGSAEDFTDTQYF.

This chain uses TRBV30 with TRBJ1-6; 7 bases fit TRBD1. The V and J ends lost 3 bases and 9 bases, in that order; junction bases with no gene match: 8. CDR3 length: 14 amino acids. Germline V gene sequence: CDR1 GTSNPN, CDR2 SVGIG (reference sequence). CDR3 residues: CAWSTDRFRSPLHF. For the CDR3, the DNA is TGTGCCTGGAGCACGGACAGGTTCCGTTCACCCCTCCACTTT.

The J gene is TRBJ1-1, the V gene TRBV6-5, with D perhaps matching TRBD1 (6 bases). The CDR3 length is 14 residues. Germline loops: CDR1 MNHEY, CDR2 SVGAGI. V lost 10 bases and J lost 0, with 15 bases in between. For the CDR3, the DNA is TGTGCCACTCTACGGGACACCATGAACACTGAAGCTTTCTTT. Its translation is CATLRDTMNTEAFF.

J is TRBJ2-7 and V is TRBV9; 8 bases fit TRBD2. The CDR3 is made up of 15 amino acids. Germline lookup yields CDR1 SGDLS and CDR2 YYNGEE. J lost 5 bases, V lost 4 bases, and 11 bases had no gene match. Written as DNA, the CDR3 is TGTGCCAGCAGCCCACGGGAGGGAGGAACCCACGAGCAGTACTTC. Protein product: CASSPREGGTHEQYF.

In its sample, this clone was seen a few times. This chain links TRBV5-1 with TRBJ1-3, with TRBD1 matching 7 bases. V lost 4 bases, J lost 0 bases, and 10 bases stayed unmatched. Germline values: CDR1 SGHRS, CDR2 YFSETQ. This CDR3 contains 17 residues. DNA of the CDR3: TGCGCCAGCAGCGAGCCGGGACAGACCAGCTCTGGAAACACCATATATTTT. Amino acids: CASSEPGQTSSGNTIYF.

The gene calls are TRBV5-4 and TRBJ1-4; D perhaps matches TRBD1 (5 bases). Germline values: CDR1 SGHNT, CDR2 YYREEE (reference sequence). Between the trimmed V and J ends, which lost 0 bases and 7 bases, there was a span of 16 bases. CDR3 size: 16 residues. The CDR3 DNA follows: TGTGCCAGCAGCTTGGGTCCGGGGCTGGGAGGTGAAAAACTGTTTTTT. Residues: CASSLGPGLGGEKLFF.

This clone is a singleton in its sample. The gene calls are TRBV5-5 and TRBJ2-4; D may be TRBD1 (6 bases). Germline V gene sequence: CDR1 SGHKS, CDR2 YYEKEE (reference sequence). V was shortened by 4 bases and J by 3 bases, with 14 bases between the two germline ends. The CDR3 covers 15 residues. For the CDR3, the DNA is TGTGCCAGCAGCCCCTCAGACAGGTACAAAAACATTCAGTACTTC. Translation: CASSPSDRYKNIQYF.

The table lists this clone with a few counts. This chain uses TRBV10-2 with TRBJ2-1; 11 nucleotides match TRBD2. With 5 bases clipped from V and 8 bases from J, the junction kept 11 bases outside the gene matches. Germline assignment: CDR1 WSHSY and CDR2 SAAADI. This CDR3 has 16 amino acids. The chain's CDR3 is CASSSDSGGAPDEQFF. In DNA, the CDR3 is TGCGCCAGCAGTTCGGATAGCGGGGGGGCCCCCGATGAGCAGTTCTTC.

This chain connects TRBV5-5 to TRBJ1-6, with D maybe TRBD1 (6 bases). The germline V gene has CDR1 SGHKS and CDR2 YYEKEE (reference sequence). V lost 2 bases and J 7 bases, leaving 19 bases between the germline ends. The CDR3 has 17 residues. CDR3 coding DNA: TGTGCCAGCAGCTTATTCGGGGGGCGGATTGAGAATTCACCCCTCCACTTT. This gives the protein CASSLFGGRIENSPLHF.

The chain joins TRBV2 to TRBJ2-3; 9 nucleotides agree with TRBD2. The CDR3 is 13 residues long. Trimming at V came to 8 bases and at J to 5 bases, leaving 5 bases not matched to a gene. Per germline, CDR1 SNHLY and CDR2 FYNNEI. CDR3 residues: CASASGEQDTQYF. CDR3 coding DNA: TGTGCCAGCGCTAGCGGGGAGCAAGATACGCAGTATTTT.

Comment on this clone: An end of the junction does not agree with germline; a read error may underlie this. V gene TRBV7-9 combines with J gene TRBJ2-3, with 8 bases that match TRBD2. Germline CDR1 SEHNR, CDR2 FQNEAQ (reference sequence). The CDR3 runs to 18 residues. CDR3 DNA sequence: TGTTCCAGCAGCTTTGGACAGTTATTGCGGGGGGGCACAGATACGCAGTATTTT. Translating it yields CSSSFGQLLRGGTDTQYF.

The V and J genes are TRBV11-2 and TRBJ1-5; D gene uncertain. Germline CDR1 reads SGHAT; CDR2 reads FQNNGV. V dropped 1 base and J dropped 4 bases, with 11 bases sitting between them. The CDR3 is made up of 15 amino acids. The CDR3 protein is CASSLGVDWNQPQHF. CDR3 nucleotides: TGTGCCAGCAGCTTAGGAGTCGATTGGAATCAGCCCCAGCATTTT.

J is TRBJ1-2 and V is TRBV6-1; 9 nucleotides agree with TRBD1. V trimming: 2 bases; J trimming: 7 bases; junction bases outside the gene matches: 8. The germline gives CDR1 MNHNS, CDR2 SASEGT. The CDR3 has 15 residues. The CDR3 sequence is CASSETQGAWGGYTF. In DNA form, the CDR3 reads TGTGCCAGCAGTGAAACACAGGGGGCCTGGGGTGGCTACACCTTC.